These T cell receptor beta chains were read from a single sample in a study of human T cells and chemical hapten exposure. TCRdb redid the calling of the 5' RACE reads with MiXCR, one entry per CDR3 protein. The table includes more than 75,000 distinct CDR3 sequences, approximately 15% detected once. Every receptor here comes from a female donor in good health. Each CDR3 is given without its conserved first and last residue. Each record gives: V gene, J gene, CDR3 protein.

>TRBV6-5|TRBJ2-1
ASSSELNEQF
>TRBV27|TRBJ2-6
ASIGTGSSGANVLT
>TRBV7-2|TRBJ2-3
SSSSASGGRTDTQY
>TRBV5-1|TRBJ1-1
ASSSSPGQGNTEAF
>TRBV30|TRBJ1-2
ATPRQGGVYGYT
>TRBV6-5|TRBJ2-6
ASSRTGTGANVLT
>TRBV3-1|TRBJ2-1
ASSQDQASGVYNEQF
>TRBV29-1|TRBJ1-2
SGQGAEGYT
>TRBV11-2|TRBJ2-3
ASNLDGYGTDTQY
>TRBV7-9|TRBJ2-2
ASSARLPDTGELF
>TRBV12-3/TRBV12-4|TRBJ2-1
ASSFQGTDEQF
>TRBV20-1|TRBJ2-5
SARGSRGGVQETQY
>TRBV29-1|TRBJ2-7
SVLQDRGSYEQY
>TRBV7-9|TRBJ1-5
ASSFGGYNQPQH
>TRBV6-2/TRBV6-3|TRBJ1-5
ATGGRPSNQPQH
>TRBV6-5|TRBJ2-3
ASSSNAYRGLSRTDTQY
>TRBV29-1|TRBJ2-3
SVALTDTQY
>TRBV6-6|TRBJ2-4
ASSYSTGVGKNIQY
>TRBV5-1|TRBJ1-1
ASSPTPAQRNTEAF
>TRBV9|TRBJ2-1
ASSATSGGYNEQF
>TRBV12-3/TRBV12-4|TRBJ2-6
ASSSEFPGANVLT
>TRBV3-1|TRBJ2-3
ASSHNWGQPDTQY
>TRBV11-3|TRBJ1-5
ASSLFPLCRYSNQPQH
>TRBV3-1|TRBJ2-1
ASSPRNDNEQF
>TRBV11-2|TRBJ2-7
ASSGQVEQY
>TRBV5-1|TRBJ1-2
ASSLSGDAGYGYT
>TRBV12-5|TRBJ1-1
ASGSGDLLGAF
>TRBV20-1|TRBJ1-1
SARELNTEAF
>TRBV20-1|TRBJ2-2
SASGPGAGELF
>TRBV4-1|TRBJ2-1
ASSQLSGTPPYNEQF
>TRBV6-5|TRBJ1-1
ASSTGGLGTEAF
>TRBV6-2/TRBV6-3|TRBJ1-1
ASSRTGAGAF
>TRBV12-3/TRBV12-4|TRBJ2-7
ASSFRQGTGEQY
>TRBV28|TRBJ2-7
ASKPGVQHYEQY
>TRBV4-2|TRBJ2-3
ASSQTSGETDTQY
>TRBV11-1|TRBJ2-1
ASSFRTSFDEQF
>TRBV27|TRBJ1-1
ASSLARDTEAF
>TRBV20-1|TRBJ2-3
SARDWASGRALFADTQY
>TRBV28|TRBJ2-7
ASSLSGRWGPGGAYEQY
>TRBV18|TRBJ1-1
ASSPQGYPTEAF
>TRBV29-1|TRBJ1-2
SVELLNRDFNYGYT
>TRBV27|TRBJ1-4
ASSRTGPYEKLF
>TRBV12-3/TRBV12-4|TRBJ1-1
ASSLGGRGSTEAF
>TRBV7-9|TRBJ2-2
ASSLKGGENTGELF
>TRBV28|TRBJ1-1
ASSSPTGGHTEAF
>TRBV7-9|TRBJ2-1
ASSPSGDNEQF
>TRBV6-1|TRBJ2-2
ASSVGGGGELF
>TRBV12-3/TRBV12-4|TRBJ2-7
ASSSDRSSYEQY